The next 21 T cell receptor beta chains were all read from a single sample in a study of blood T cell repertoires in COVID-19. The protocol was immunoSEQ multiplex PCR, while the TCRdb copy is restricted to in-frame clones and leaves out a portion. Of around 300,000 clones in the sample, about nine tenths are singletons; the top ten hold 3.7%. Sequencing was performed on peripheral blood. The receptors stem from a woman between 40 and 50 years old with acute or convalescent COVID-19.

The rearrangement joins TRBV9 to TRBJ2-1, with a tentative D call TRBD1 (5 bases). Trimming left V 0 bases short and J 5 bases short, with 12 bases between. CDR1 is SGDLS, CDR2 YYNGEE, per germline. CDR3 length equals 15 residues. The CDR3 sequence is CASSVGLGADNEQFF. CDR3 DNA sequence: TGTGCCAGCAGCGTAGGATTAGGGGCCGACAATGAGCAGTTCTTC.

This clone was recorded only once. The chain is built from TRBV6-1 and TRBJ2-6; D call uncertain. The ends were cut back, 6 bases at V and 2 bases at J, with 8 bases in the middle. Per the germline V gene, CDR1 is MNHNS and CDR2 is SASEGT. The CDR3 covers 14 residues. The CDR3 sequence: CASRLPTGANVLTF. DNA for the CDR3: TGTGCCAGCAGACTCCCGACTGGGGCCAACGTCCTGACTTTC.

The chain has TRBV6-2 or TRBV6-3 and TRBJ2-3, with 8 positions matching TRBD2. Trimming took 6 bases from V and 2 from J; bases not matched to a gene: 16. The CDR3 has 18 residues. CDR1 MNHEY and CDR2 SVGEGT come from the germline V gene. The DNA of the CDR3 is TGTGCCAGCAGCCCCCCCGCTAGCGGGTACCCCTCCACAGATACGCAGTATTTT. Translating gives CASSPPASGYPSTDTQYF.

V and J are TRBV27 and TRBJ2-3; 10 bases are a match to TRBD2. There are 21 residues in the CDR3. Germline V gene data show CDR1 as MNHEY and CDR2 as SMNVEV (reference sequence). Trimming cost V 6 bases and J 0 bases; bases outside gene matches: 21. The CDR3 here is CASSPSVPIFTSGDSTDTQYF. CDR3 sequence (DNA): TGTGCCAGCAGCCCATCGGTCCCCATCTTTACTAGCGGGGATAGCACAGATACGCAGTATTTT.

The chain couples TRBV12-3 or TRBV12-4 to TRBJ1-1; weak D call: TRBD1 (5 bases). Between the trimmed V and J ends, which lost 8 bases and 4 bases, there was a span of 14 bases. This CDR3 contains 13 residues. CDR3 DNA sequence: TGTGCCAGCCTACTGGGGGGGATCACTGAAGCTTTCTTT. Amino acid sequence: CASLLGGITEAFF.

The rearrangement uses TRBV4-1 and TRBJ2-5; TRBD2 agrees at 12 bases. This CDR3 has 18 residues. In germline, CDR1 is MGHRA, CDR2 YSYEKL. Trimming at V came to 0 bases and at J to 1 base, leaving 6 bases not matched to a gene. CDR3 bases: TGCGCCAGCAGCCAAGATCGTGGGACTAGCGGGCCCCAAGAGACCCAGTACTTC. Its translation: CASSQDRGTSGPQETQYF.

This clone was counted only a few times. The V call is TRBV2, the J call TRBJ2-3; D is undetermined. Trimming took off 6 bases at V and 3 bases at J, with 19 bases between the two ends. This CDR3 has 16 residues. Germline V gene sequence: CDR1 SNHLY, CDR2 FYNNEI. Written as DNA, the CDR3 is TGTGCCAGCAGCCCGCCCCTTGGGCTTCAGACAGATACGCAGTATTTT. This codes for CASSPPLGLQTDTQYF.

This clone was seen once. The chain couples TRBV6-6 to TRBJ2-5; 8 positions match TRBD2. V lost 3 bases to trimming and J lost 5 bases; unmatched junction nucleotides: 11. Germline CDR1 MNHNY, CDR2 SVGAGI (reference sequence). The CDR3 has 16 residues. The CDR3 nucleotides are TGTGCCAGCAGTTATGTTGAAACCCGGGGGGGGGAGACCCAGTACTTC. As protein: CASSYVETRGGETQYF.

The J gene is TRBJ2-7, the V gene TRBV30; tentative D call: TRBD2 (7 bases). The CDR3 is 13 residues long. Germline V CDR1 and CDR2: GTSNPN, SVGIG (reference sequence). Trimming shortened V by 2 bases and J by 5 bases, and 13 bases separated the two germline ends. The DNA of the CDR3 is TGTGCCTGGAGTCGCGGGGGCGCCCACGAGCAGTACGTC. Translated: CAWSRGGAHEQYV.

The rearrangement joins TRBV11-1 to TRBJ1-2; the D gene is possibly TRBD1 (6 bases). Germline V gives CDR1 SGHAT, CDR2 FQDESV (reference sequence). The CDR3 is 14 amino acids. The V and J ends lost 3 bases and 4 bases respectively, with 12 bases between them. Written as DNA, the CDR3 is TGTGCCAGCAGCTTGCAGGGGATGGGCTATGGCTACACCTTC. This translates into CASSLQGMGYGYTF.

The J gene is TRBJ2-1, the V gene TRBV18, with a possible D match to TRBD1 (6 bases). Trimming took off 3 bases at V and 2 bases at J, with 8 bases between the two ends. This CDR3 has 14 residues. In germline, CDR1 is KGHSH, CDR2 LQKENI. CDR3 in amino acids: CASSPTGTYNEQFF. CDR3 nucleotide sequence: TGTGCCAGCTCACCTACAGGGACCTACAATGAGCAGTTCTTC. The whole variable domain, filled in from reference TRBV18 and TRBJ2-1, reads NAGVMQNPRHLVRRRGQEARLRCSPMKGHSHVYWYRQLPEEGLKFMVYLQKENIIDESGMPKERFSAEFPKEGPSILRIQQVVRGDSAAYFCASSPTGTYNEQFFGPGTRLTVL.

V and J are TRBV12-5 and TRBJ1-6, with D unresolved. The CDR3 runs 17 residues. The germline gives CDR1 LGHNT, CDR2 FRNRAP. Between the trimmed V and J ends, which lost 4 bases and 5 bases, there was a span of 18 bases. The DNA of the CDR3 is TGTGCTAGTGGTTCCCCTCCGCGCCCATCTCATAATTCACCCCTCCACTTT. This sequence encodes CASGSPPRPSHNSPLHF.

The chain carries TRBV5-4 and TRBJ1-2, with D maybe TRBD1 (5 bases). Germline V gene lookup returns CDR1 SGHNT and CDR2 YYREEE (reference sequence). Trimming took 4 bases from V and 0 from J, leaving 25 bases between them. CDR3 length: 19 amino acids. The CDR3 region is CASSQPTGGDQGANYGYTF. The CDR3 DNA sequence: TGTGCCAGCAGCCAACCTACAGGCGGGGACCAGGGAGCTAACTATGGCTACACCTTC. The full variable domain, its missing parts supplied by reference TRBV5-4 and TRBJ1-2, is ETGVTQSPTHLIKTRGQQVTLRCSSQSGHNTVSWYQQALGQGPQFIFQYYREEENGRGNFPPRFSGLQFPNYSSELNVNALELDDSALYLCASSQPTGGDQGANYGYTFGSGTRLTVV.

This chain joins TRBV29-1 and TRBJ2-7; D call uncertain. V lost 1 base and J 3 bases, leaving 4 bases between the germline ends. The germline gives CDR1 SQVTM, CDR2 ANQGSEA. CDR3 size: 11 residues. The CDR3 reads CSVEADYEQYV. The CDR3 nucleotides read TGCAGCGTTGAAGCAGACTACGAGCAGTACGTC.

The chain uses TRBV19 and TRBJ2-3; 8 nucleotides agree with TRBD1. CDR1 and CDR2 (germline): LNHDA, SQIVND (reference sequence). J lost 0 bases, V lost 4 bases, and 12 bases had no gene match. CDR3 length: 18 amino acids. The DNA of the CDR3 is TGTGCCAGTAGTACCCTAGGGACAGGAGCCTCTAGCACAGATACGCAGTATTTT. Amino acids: CASSTLGTGASSTDTQYF.

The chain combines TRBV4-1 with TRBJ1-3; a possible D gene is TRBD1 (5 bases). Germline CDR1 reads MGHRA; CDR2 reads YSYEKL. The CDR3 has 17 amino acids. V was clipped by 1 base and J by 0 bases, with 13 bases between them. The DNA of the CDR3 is TGCGCCAGCAGCCAAGTAGGAGGGGTCTACTCTGGAAACACCATATATTTT. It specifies CASSQVGGVYSGNTIYF.

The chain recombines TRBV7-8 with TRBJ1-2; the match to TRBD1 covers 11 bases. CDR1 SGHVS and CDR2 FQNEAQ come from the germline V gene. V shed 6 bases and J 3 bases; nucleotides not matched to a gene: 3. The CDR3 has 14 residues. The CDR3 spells CASRPGQGDYGYTF. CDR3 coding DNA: TGTGCCAGCAGGCCGGGACAGGGGGACTATGGCTACACCTTC.

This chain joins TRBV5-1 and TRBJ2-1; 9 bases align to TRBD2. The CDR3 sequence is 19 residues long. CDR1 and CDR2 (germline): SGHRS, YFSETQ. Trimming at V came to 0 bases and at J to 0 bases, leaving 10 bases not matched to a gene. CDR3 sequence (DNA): TGCGCCAGCAGCTTGGTCTCCATAGCGGGGGTGAGCTCCTACAATGAGCAGTTCTTC. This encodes CASSLVSIAGVSSYNEQFF.

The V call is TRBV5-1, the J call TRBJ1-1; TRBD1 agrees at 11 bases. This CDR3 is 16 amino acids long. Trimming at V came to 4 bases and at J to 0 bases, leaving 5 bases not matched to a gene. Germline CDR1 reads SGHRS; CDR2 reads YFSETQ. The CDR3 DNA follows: TGCGCCAGCAGCATGGGACAGGGGGGGTTGAACACTGAAGCTTTCTTT. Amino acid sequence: CASSMGQGGLNTEAFF.

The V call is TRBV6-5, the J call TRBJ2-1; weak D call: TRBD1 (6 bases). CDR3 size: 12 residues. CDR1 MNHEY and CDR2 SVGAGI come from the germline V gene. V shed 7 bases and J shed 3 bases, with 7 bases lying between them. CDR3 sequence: CASKDSYNEQFF. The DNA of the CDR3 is TGTGCCAGCAAGGACAGCTACAATGAGCAGTTCTTC.

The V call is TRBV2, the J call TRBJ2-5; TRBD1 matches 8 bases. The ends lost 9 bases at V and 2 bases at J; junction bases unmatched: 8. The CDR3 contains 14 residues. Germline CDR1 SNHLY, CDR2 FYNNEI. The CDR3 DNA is TGTGCCAGTAAGGACAGGGCCAATCAAGAGACCCAGTACTTC. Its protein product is CASKDRANQETQYF.